A single sample gave rise to the 8 T cell receptor beta chains below, sequenced in a study of blood T cell repertoires in COVID-19. Libraries were prepared by immunoSEQ multiplex PCR; TCRdb keeps only in-frame clonotypes and omits some of them. The sample shows a few hundred thousand clones, roughly 90% of them seen only once. Sequences were obtained from PBMCs or T cells enriched from blood (not recorded which). These receptor sequences come from a woman under 40 who had recovered from COVID-19.

The chain uses TRBV4-1 and TRBJ2-5; 8 positions agree with TRBD1. V lost 3 bases and J lost 1; bases outside the gene matches: 7. Germline CDR1 is MGHRA and CDR2 is YSYEKL. This CDR3 is built from 16 residues. CDR3 nucleotides: TGCGCCAGCAGCCATGGACAGGGTATCTTCCAAGAGACCCAGTACTTC. Translated: CASSHGQGIFQETQYF.

The V and J genes are TRBV18 and TRBJ1-1, with 11 bases matching TRBD1. Losses at the gene ends were 5 bases for V and 4 bases for J; bases not matched to a gene: 9. The CDR3 totals 16 residues. Germline CDR1 is KGHSH and CDR2 is LQKENI. The CDR3, as DNA: TGTGCCAGCTCAGCAGGGACAGGGGGAGTAAGCACTGAAGCTTTCTTT. This sequence encodes CASSAGTGGVSTEAFF.

The chain is built from TRBV3-1 (or the pseudogene TRBV3-2) and TRBJ2-1; D unclear. Germline assignment: CDR1 LGHDT and CDR2 YNNKEL (reference sequence). V gave up 1 base and J gave up 4 bases, with 8 bases separating them. The CDR3 runs 14 residues. The CDR3 sequence is CASSQVGFYNEQFF. CDR3 coding DNA: TGTGCCAGCAGCCAAGTTGGCTTTTACAATGAGCAGTTCTTC.

Only a few counts were recorded for this clone. The J gene is TRBJ1-1, the V gene TRBV6-2 or TRBV6-3, with D hard to call. Germline-derived CDR1 and CDR2 are MNHEY and SVGEGT. V shed 4 bases and J shed 0 bases, with 6 bases lying between them. The CDR3 spans 13 residues. CDR3 protein: CASSFIMNTEAFF. CDR3 in DNA: TGTGCCAGCAGTTTCATCATGAACACTGAAGCTTTCTTT.

This clone was observed a handful of times. This rearrangement joins TRBV9 to TRBJ1-5; the D is unclear. The V gene's germline CDR1 is SGDLS and CDR2 YYNGEE. The CDR3 sequence is 15 residues long. V lost 0 bases and J lost 0, with 7 bases in between. The CDR3 loop reads CASSVGRHSNQPQHF. The CDR3 coding sequence is TGTGCCAGCAGCGTAGGCAGACATAGCAATCAGCCCCAGCATTTT.

The count of this clone is one. The J gene is TRBJ2-1, the V gene TRBV5-1; 11 bases are a match to TRBD2. Germline CDR1 SGHRS, CDR2 YFSETQ. This CDR3 is built from 18 residues. After removal of 2 bases from V and 3 bases from J, the junction contained 10 bases not matched to a gene. For the CDR3, the DNA is TGCGCCAGCAGCTTCGTAGGGACTAGCGGAGGGAACTACAATGAGCAGTTCTTC. Protein sequence: CASSFVGTSGGNYNEQFF.

This chain uses TRBV28 with TRBJ1-5; weak D call: TRBD1 (6 bases). Trimming took off 7 bases at V and 4 bases at J, with 17 bases between the two ends. CDR3 length equals 15 residues. Germline CDR1 is MDHEN and CDR2 is SYDVKM. CDR3 loop: CASTPAGQGNQPQHF. The CDR3 bases are TGTGCCAGCACTCCGGCAGGGCAGGGGAATCAGCCCCAGCATTTT.

This clone was detected only a few times. The chain joins TRBV11-3 to TRBJ2-1; weak D call: TRBD2 (6 bases). The CDR3 length is 12 residues. Germline CDR1 is SGHNT and CDR2 is YENEEA. The V end lost 5 bases, the J end lost 9 bases, and 11 bases lay between the germline ends. The CDR3 sequence is CASSHSGVEQFF. DNA of the CDR3: TGTGCCAGCAGCCACTCGGGGGTTGAGCAGTTCTTC.